A single sample is the source of the 5 T cell receptor beta chains below, sequenced in a study of spatial heterogeneity in lung cancer. The time point: sample taken at primary tumor resection. TCRdb called the 5' RACE reads again in MiXCR, with one record for every CDR3 protein. The sample yields 4,000 to 5,500 distinct CDR3 sequences, around 12% seen once. Their antigens are not known. General study points: Higher tumor mutation counts went along with higher counts of expanded intratumoral alpha and beta TCRs.

Sample: lung tumor tissue, taken at surgery. All receptors come from a male donor with early-stage non-small cell lung cancer.

This clonotype was observed many times. In a library made to pick up alpha chains, this beta chain is a stray read with a size that means little. The genes are TRBV5-1 and TRBJ2-3; D gene ambiguous. This CDR3 spans 14 amino acids. The V end was cut by 0 bases, the J end by 2 bases, with 7 bases between. Germline V gives CDR1 SGHRS, CDR2 YFSETQ. The DNA for the CDR3 is TGCGCCAGCAGCTTGGGACAAGACACAGATACGCAGTATTTT. Its protein product is CASSLGQDTDTQYF.

In its sample, this clonotype ranks as medium-sized. This beta chain is an unintended read in a library built for alpha chains; its size means little. The genes are TRBV27 and TRBJ1-6, with 8 positions matching TRBD1. CDR1 MNHEY and CDR2 SMNVEV come from the germline V gene (reference sequence). The CDR3 spans 15 residues. The ends lost 1 base at V and 10 bases at J; junction bases unmatched: 6. The CDR3 DNA reads as TGTGCCAGCAGTTTATACTGGACAGGGCAGTCACCCCTCCACTTT. Translated: CASSLYWTGQSPLHF.

In this sample, this clonotype is medium-sized (0.01 to 0.1%). A library made for alpha chains picked up this beta chain off target, so its size means little. The chain uses TRBV4-1 and TRBJ2-5, with D perhaps matching TRBD2 (7 bases). V lost 3 bases, J lost 3 bases, and 17 bases lay in between. Germline-derived CDR1 and CDR2 are MGHRA and YSYEKL. The CDR3 has 16 residues. CDR3 in DNA: TGCGCCAGCAGCCATGCCCCCGGGGGGCGGAAAGAGACCCAGTACTTC. Its protein product is CASSHAPGGRKETQYF.

Sample share makes this clonotype medium-sized. Compared with germline, one end of the junction differs, possibly owing to a read error. This beta chain slipped into a library made for alpha chains as a stray read, so its size is not meaningful. The chain couples TRBV7-2 to TRBJ2-7; 9 nucleotides match TRBD2. The CDR3 runs 14 residues. CDR1 and CDR2 from the germline V gene are SGHTA and FQGNSA. This CDR3 is CASSLAGNAKEQYF. Here the CDR3 DNA reads TGTGCCAGCAGCCTAGCGGGGAATGCGAAAGAGCAGTACTTC.

Relative to its sample, this clonotype is medium-sized (0.01 to 0.1%). This beta chain appears as a stray read in a library generated for alpha chains; its size is not informative. In DNA form, the CDR3 reads TGCAGTGCTAGTTCGGGGGGCATTGGAAACACCATATATTTT. It translates to CSASSGGIGNTIYF. The chain uses TRBV20-1 and TRBJ1-3, with D possibly TRBD1 on 6 matching bases. V lost 3 bases to trimming and J lost 3 bases, with 12 bases between them. Germline loops: CDR1 DFQATT, CDR2 SNEGSKA (reference sequence). The CDR3 loop spans 14 amino acids.